Listed below are T cell receptor beta chains from one sample, sequenced in a study of blood T cell repertoires in COVID-19. The assay was immunoSEQ multiplex PCR, and TCRdb's table has in-frame clones only and misses some. Altogether around 150,000 clones are present, roughly nine tenths being singletons, with the ten largest covering around 4.6%. Sequenced: peripheral blood. These receptors originate from a woman aged 55 to 70 with active or convalescent COVID-19. Each CDR3 is given with its conserved first and last residue. D genes are given only for firm matches. Part of the rows lack a size; the others show once, few, many or a class for expanded clones.

J: TRBJ2-7
D: NA
size: NA
V: TRBV11-1
CDR3: CASSPDRHEQYF
DNA: TGTGCCAGCAGCCCTGACAGACACGAGCAGTACTTC

J: TRBJ1-2
D: TRBD1
size: NA
V: TRBV11-2
CDR3: CASSLDRGQSYGYTF
DNA: TGTGCCAGCAGCTTAGACCGGGGACAGTCCTATGGCTACACCTTC

J: TRBJ2-7
D: TRBD1
size: NA
V: TRBV5-1
CDR3: CASSMGQSSYEQYF
DNA: TGCGCCAGCAGCATGGGACAGTCCAGCTACGAGCAGTACTTC

J: TRBJ1-1
D: NA
size: NA
V: TRBV7-2
CDR3: CASSLGANTEAFF
DNA: TGTGCCAGCAGCTTAGGGGCGAACACTGAAGCTTTCTTT

J: TRBJ1-2
D: NA
size: NA
V: TRBV4-2
CDR3: CASSQEDRGYGYTF
DNA: TGTGCCAGCAGCCAAGAAGACCGGGGGTATGGCTACACCTTC

J: TRBJ2-2
D: NA
size: NA
V: TRBV2
CDR3: CASSDREGRTGELFF
DNA: TGTGCCAGCAGTGACCGGGAAGGGAGGACCGGGGAGCTGTTTTTT

J: TRBJ1-2
D: NA
size: few
V: TRBV29-1
CDR3: CSVFDSYGYTF
DNA: TGCAGCGTATTCGACAGCTATGGCTACACCTTC

J: TRBJ2-5
D: NA
size: NA
V: TRBV9
CDR3: CASSSTFETQYF
DNA: TGTGCCAGCAGCTCCACTTTCGAGACCCAGTACTTC

J: TRBJ1-4
D: NA
size: NA
V: TRBV7-2
CDR3: CASSRTAQNNEKLFF
DNA: TGTGCCAGCAGCCGTACCGCCCAGAATAATGAAAAACTGTTTTTT

J: TRBJ1-1
D: NA
size: NA
V: TRBV7-9
CDR3: CASSLQGVDTEAFF
DNA: TGTGCCAGCAGCTTACAAGGGGTGGACACTGAAGCTTTCTTT

J: TRBJ2-1
D: TRBD1
size: NA
V: TRBV2
CDR3: CASSVNRGLYNEQFF
DNA: TGTGCCAGCAGTGTAAACAGGGGGTTGTACAATGAGCAGTTCTTC

J: TRBJ1-1
D: NA
size: NA
V: TRBV12-5
CDR3: CASGHGFEAFF
DNA: TGTGCTAGTGGCCACGGTTTTGAAGCTTTCTTT

J: TRBJ2-7
D: NA
size: NA
V: TRBV5-1
CDR3: CASSPGSAYEQYF
DNA: TGCGCCAGCAGCCCGGGGTCTGCCTACGAGCAGTACTTC

J: TRBJ1-1
D: NA
size: NA
V: TRBV30
CDR3: CARSKGAKTEAFF
DNA: TGTGCCCGAAGTAAAGGGGCCAAAACTGAAGCTTTCTTT

J: TRBJ2-2
D: TRBD2
size: NA
V: TRBV3-1/TRBV3-2
CDR3: CASSLAPSGVTGELFF
DNA: TGTGCCAGCAGCCTCGCTCCTAGCGGGGTCACCGGGGAGCTGTTTTTT

J: TRBJ2-7
D: NA
size: NA
V: TRBV11-2
CDR3: CASSLELAYEQYF
DNA: TGTGCCAGCAGCTTAGAATTAGCCTACGAGCAGTACTTC

J: TRBJ1-1
D: TRBD1
size: NA
V: TRBV5-8
CDR3: CASSRRDRGFTEAFF
DNA: TGTGCCAGCAGTCGCCGGGACAGGGGTTTCACTGAAGCTTTCTTT

J: TRBJ2-3
D: TRBD1
size: NA
V: TRBV3-1/TRBV3-2
CDR3: CASSQGDRRADTQYF
DNA: TGTGCCAGCAGCCAGGGGGACAGGAGGGCAGATACGCAGTATTTT

J: TRBJ1-5
D: TRBD1
size: NA
V: TRBV28
CDR3: CASRLQGASNQPQHF
DNA: TGTGCCAGCAGGTTACAGGGGGCGAGCAATCAGCCCCAGCATTTT

J: TRBJ2-2
D: TRBD1
size: once
V: TRBV9
CDR3: CASSVVPQGQAELFF
DNA: TGTGCCAGCAGCGTAGTCCCGCAAGGACAGGCGGAGCTGTTTTTT

J: TRBJ1-1
D: NA
size: NA
V: TRBV15
CDR3: CATSRDRLTEAFF
DNA: TGTGCCACCAGCAGAGACAGGTTAACTGAAGCTTTCTTT

J: TRBJ1-1
D: TRBD1
size: NA
V: TRBV5-4
CDR3: CASSMRDRDQAFF
DNA: TGTGCCAGCAGCATGCGGGACAGGGATCAGGCTTTCTTT

J: TRBJ2-1
D: NA
size: many
V: TRBV29-1
CDR3: CSVQPLSGDEQFF
DNA: TGCAGCGTCCAACCTTTGTCGGGGGATGAGCAGTTCTTC

J: TRBJ2-3
D: NA
size: NA
V: TRBV7-9
CDR3: CASSSRDFYPQDTQYF
DNA: TGTGCCAGCAGCTCCCGGGACTTCTACCCACAAGATACGCAGTATTTT

J: TRBJ1-5
D: NA
size: NA
V: TRBV4-1
CDR3: CASSQEGRGNQPQHF
DNA: TGCGCCAGCAGCCAAGAAGGACGGGGGAACCAGCCCCAGCATTTT

J: TRBJ1-5
D: TRBD1
size: NA
V: TRBV25-1
CDR3: CASTSGGHQPQHF
DNA: TGTGCCAGCACTTCAGGGGGCCATCAGCCCCAGCATTTT

J: TRBJ1-3
D: NA
size: NA
V: TRBV19
CDR3: CASGEVGVGNTIYF
DNA: TGTGCCAGTGGCGAGGTAGGAGTTGGAAACACCATATATTTT

J: TRBJ2-1
D: TRBD1
size: NA
V: TRBV5-1
CDR3: CASWRTGVDEQFF
DNA: TGCGCCAGTTGGAGGACAGGGGTCGATGAGCAGTTCTTC

J: TRBJ2-2
D: NA
size: NA
V: TRBV18
CDR3: CASSPKDPGLTGELFF
DNA: TGTGCCAGCTCACCAAAAGACCCAGGGTTGACCGGGGAGCTGTTTTTT

J: TRBJ2-1
D: TRBD1
size: NA
V: TRBV10-3
CDR3: CAISESTGGRFGEQFF
DNA: TGTGCCATCAGTGAGTCGACAGGGGGCCGTTTTGGTGAGCAGTTCTTC

J: TRBJ2-2
D: TRBD2
size: NA
V: TRBV6-6
CDR3: CASSPHGGAEHGGELFF
DNA: TGTGCCAGCAGTCCACACGGGGGGGCCGAACATGGCGGGGAGCTGTTTTTT

J: TRBJ2-2
D: NA
size: NA
V: TRBV6-2/TRBV6-3
CDR3: CASSRRPSGLFF
DNA: TGTGCCAGCAGCCGCCGACCCTCGGGGCTGTTTTTT

J: TRBJ2-3
D: NA
size: NA
V: TRBV29-1
CDR3: CSVEEGQADTQYF
DNA: TGCAGCGTTGAAGAGGGGCAGGCAGATACGCAGTATTTT

J: TRBJ1-3
D: TRBD1
size: NA
V: TRBV2
CDR3: CASSRPGQGNTIYF
DNA: TGTGCCAGCAGTCGACCGGGACAGGGAAACACCATATATTTT

J: TRBJ2-7
D: TRBD1
size: NA
V: TRBV12-5
CDR3: CASGSAQTGHHEQYF
DNA: TGTGCTAGTGGTTCCGCGCAGACAGGGCACCACGAGCAGTACTTC

J: TRBJ2-5
D: TRBD1
size: NA
V: TRBV6-2/TRBV6-3
CDR3: CASSYRQGAEETQYF
DNA: TGTGCCAGCAGTTACCGGCAGGGGGCTGAGGAGACCCAGTACTTC

J: TRBJ1-1
D: NA
size: NA
V: TRBV2
CDR3: CASSDVGGWTEAFF
DNA: TGTGCCAGCAGTGACGTTGGAGGGTGGACTGAAGCTTTCTTT

J: TRBJ2-2
D: TRBD1
size: NA
V: TRBV4-3
CDR3: CASSQGFLQGDTGELFF
DNA: TGCGCCAGCAGCCAAGGATTTCTACAGGGGGACACCGGGGAGCTGTTTTTT

J: TRBJ1-1
D: NA
size: NA
V: TRBV18
CDR3: CASSRTESNTEAFF
DNA: TGTGCCAGCTCACGGACAGAATCGAACACTGAAGCTTTCTTT

J: TRBJ1-1
D: NA
size: NA
V: TRBV5-4
CDR3: CASSSGTNAFF
DNA: TGTGCCAGCAGCAGTGGGACAAACGCTTTCTTT

J: TRBJ2-7
D: NA
size: NA
V: TRBV2
CDR3: CASKYRGSPYEQYF
DNA: TGTGCCAGCAAGTATAGGGGCAGCCCCTACGAGCAGTACTTC

J: TRBJ2-7
D: TRBD2
size: NA
V: TRBV18
CDR3: CASSGLAGAYEQYF
DNA: TGTGCCAGCTCGGGACTAGCGGGGGCCTACGAGCAGTACTTC

J: TRBJ1-4
D: NA
size: NA
V: TRBV7-8
CDR3: CASSPLGGEKLFF
DNA: TGTGCCAGCAGCCCCCTTGGGGGGGAAAAACTGTTTTTT

J: TRBJ1-1
D: TRBD1
size: once
V: TRBV6-5
CDR3: CASTKGTGNTEAFF
DNA: TGTGCCAGCACCAAGGGGACAGGGAACACTGAAGCTTTCTTT

J: TRBJ1-1
D: NA
size: NA
V: TRBV30
CDR3: CAWSGYMFEAFF
DNA: TGTGCCTGGAGTGGATACATGTTTGAAGCTTTCTTT

J: TRBJ2-3
D: TRBD1
size: NA
V: TRBV5-1
CDR3: CASSHGDRPLTDTQYF
DNA: TGCGCCAGCAGCCACGGGGACAGACCCCTCACAGATACGCAGTATTTT

J: TRBJ2-1
D: NA
size: NA
V: TRBV5-4
CDR3: CASSLLSSLDNEQFF
DNA: TGTGCCAGCAGCTTGTTATCGAGCCTAGACAATGAGCAGTTCTTC

J: TRBJ2-7
D: NA
size: NA
V: TRBV27
CDR3: CASSPYTRMASSYEQYF
DNA: TGTGCCAGCAGCCCCTATACGAGGATGGCTTCCTCCTACGAGCAGTACTTC

J: TRBJ2-3
D: TRBD2
size: NA
V: TRBV7-8
CDR3: CASSALAGGASTDTQYF
DNA: TGTGCCAGCAGCGCCCTAGCGGGGGGCGCTAGCACAGATACGCAGTATTTT

J: TRBJ2-3
D: TRBD1
size: NA
V: TRBV2
CDR3: CASSIPDRVSTDTQYF
DNA: TGTGCCAGCAGCATACCCGACAGGGTCAGCACAGATACGCAGTATTTT

J: TRBJ1-2
D: NA
size: few
V: TRBV4-3
CDR3: CASSQDWPGPANYGYTF
DNA: TGCGCCAGCAGCCAAGACTGGCCAGGCCCAGCTAACTATGGCTACACCTTC

J: TRBJ2-3
D: NA
size: NA
V: TRBV7-8
CDR3: CASSLFRGDTQYF
DNA: TGTGCCAGCAGCTTATTTCGGGGAGATACGCAGTATTTT

J: TRBJ1-1
D: NA
size: NA
V: TRBV13
CDR3: CASSQIQQPNTEAFF
DNA: TGTGCCAGCAGCCAAATCCAACAGCCGAACACTGAAGCTTTCTTT